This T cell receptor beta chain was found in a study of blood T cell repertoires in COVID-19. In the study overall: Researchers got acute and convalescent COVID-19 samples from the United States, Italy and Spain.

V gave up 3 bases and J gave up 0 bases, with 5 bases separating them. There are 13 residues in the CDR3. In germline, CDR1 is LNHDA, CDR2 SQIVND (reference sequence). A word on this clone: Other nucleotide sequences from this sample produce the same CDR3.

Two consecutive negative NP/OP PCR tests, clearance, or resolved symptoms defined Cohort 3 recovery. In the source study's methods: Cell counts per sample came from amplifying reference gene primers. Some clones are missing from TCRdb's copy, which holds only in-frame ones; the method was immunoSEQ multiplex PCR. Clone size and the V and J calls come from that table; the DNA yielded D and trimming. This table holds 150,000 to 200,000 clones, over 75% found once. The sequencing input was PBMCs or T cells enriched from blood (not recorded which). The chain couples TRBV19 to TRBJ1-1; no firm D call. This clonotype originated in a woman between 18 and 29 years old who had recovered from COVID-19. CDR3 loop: CASSIGVNTEAFF. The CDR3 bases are TGTGCCAGTAGTATCGGGGTGAACACTGAAGCTTTCTTT.